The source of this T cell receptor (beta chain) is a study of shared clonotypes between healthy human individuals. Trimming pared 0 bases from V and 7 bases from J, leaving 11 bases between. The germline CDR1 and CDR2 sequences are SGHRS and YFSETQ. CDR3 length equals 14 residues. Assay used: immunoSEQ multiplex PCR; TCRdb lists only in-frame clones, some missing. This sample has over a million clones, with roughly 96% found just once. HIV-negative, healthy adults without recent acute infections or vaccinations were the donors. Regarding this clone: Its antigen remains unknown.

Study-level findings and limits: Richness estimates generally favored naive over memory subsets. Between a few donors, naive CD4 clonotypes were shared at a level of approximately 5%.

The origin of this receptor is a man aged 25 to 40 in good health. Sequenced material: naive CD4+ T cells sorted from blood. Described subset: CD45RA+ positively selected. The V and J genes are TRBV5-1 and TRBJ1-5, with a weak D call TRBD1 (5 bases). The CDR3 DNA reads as TGCGCCAGCAGCTTGGCAGGGAGGGGACAGCCCCAGCATTTT. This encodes CASSLAGRGQPQHF.